This T cell receptor beta chain was retrieved from a study of blood T cell repertoires in COVID-19. Across the study: COVID-19 samples collected from the United States, Italy and Spain covered acute and convalescent phases.

The CDR3 contains 17 residues. Germline values: CDR1 MDHEN, CDR2 SYDVKM. V shed 2 bases, J shed 8 bases, and the junction held 11 bases outside the gene matches. Original analysis: Reference gene primer amplification gave nucleated cell count estimates. Clones were read by immunoSEQ multiplex PCR, and TCRdb kept only the in-frame ones, dropping some. The V and J calls and clone size were taken over from that table, and D and trimming were inferred from the DNA. The sample holds under 250,000 clones, roughly 84% seen once. The J gene is TRBJ2-3, the V gene TRBV28; TRBD2 matches at 12 bases. Source material: peripheral blood. This clonotype was sampled from a man aged 50-59 years who had recovered from COVID-19. The CDR3 reads CASSLPGASGRVATQYF. The CDR3 DNA reads TGTGCCAGCAGTTTACCGGGGGCTAGCGGGAGGGTAGCTACGCAGTATTTT.